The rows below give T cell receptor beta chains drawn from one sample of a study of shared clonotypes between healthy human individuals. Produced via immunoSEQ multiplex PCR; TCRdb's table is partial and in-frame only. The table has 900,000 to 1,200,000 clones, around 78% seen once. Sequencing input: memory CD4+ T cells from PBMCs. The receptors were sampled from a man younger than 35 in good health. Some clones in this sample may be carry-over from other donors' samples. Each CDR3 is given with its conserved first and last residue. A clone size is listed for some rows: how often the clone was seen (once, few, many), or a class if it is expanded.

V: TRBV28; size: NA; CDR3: CASSPPRGTVSNQPQHF
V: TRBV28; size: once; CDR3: CASSLRTGSYEQYF
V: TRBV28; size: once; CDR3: CASEETGLQADTQYF
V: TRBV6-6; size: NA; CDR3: CASSYFQNTGELFF
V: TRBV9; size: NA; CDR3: CASSPGLAGNEQFF
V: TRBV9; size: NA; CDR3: CASSVDTGTNQPQHF
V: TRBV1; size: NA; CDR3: CTSSQKGGGQFF
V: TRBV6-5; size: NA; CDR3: CASTPRLNTEAFF
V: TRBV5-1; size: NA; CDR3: CASSLGRNYEQYF
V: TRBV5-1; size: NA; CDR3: CASSPGTGNSGNTIYF
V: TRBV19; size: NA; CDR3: CATARGAYYGYTF
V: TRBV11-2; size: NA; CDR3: CASSWGRSLNEKLFF
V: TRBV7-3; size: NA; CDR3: CASSSGLSTDTQYF
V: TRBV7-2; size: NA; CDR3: CASSPRTGRVTEAFF
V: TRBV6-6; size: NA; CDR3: CASSSNNIQYF
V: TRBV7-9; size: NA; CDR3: CASSRDRGVSYEQYF
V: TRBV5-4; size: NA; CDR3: CASSVRLAGAYEQYF
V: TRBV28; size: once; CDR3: CASRPGGAQETQYF